Detailed here is one T cell receptor (beta chain). Its matching antigen is unknown. Sorting with CD45RO/CCR7/CD25/CD127/CD95/CD27 yielded naive, central memory, regulatory and stem-like memory CD4+ cells. Isolated RNA was reverse transcribed in full, so expressed TCRB transcripts were sequenced. Method: immunoSEQ multiplex PCR; TCRdb's copy keeps in-frame clones and lacks some. The sample consists of approximately 470,000 clones, 30% of them appearing once. These data come from a study of beta chain features in type 1 diabetes. Study-wide results and caveats: When cDNA is sequenced, cells with high TCR expression could be over-represented.

The CDR3 covers 15 residues. CDR1 is MNHEY, CDR2 SVGAGI, per germline. V shed 2 bases, J shed 5 bases, and the junction held 3 bases outside the gene matches. The rearrangement uses TRBV6-5 and TRBJ2-1, with 10 bases aligning to TRBD2. The sequence was obtained from a man between 18 and 35 years old in good health. Source material: naive CD4+ T cells from blood. CDR3 coding DNA: TGTGCCAGCAGTTACCTAGCGGGAGTAAACAATGAGCAGTTCTTC. Amino acids: CASSYLAGVNNEQFF.